Each of the 10 T cell receptor beta chains below was sequenced from the same sample in a study of T cells in women clearing cervical HPV infection. Assay: immunoSEQ multiplex PCR; the TCRdb copy retains only in-frame clones and omits some. The repertoire shows 45,000 to 55,000 clones; the top ten hold around 1.6%. The sequenced sample was blood buffy coat. These TCRs come from a woman between 18 and 70 years old with a cervical HPV16 infection that either progressed to CIN3+ or cleared (not recorded which).

A word on this clone: Read data end 3 residues before the CDR3 end; the end is taken from the germline J gene. This rearrangement joins TRBV5-6 to TRBJ1-2, with 12 bases matching TRBD1. Germline V gene data show CDR1 as SGHDT and CDR2 as YYEEEE. The CDR3 is 15 residues long. CDR3 DNA, as far as it was read: TGTGCCAGCAGCTTTAAGGGACAGGGGGCGGGAGGC. Amino acids: CASSFKGQGAGG. The whole CDR3 region reads CASSFKGQGAGGYTF. Combining the CDR3 with reference TRBV5-6 and TRBJ1-2 gives the whole variable domain DAGVTQSPTHLIKTRGQQVTLRCSPKSGHDTVSWYQQALGQGPQFIFQYYEEEERQRGNFPDRFSGHQFPNYSSELNVNALLLGDSALYLCASSFKGQGAGGYTFGSGTRLTVV.

Concerning this clone: The CDR3 extends 3 residues past the end of the read, so its final part is completed from the germline J gene. The rearrangement links TRBV7-9 to TRBJ1-6; a weak D match, TRBD1 (5 bases). CDR3 length: 14 amino acids. CDR1 and CDR2 from the germline V gene are SEHNR and FQNEAQ (reference sequence). V lost 2 bases to trimming and J lost 9 bases, with 11 bases between them. This CDR3 is CASSLSTGFSPLHF. CDR3 DNA (partial): TGTGCCAGCAGCTTATCCACAGGATTTTCACCC.

As concerns this clone: The read terminates 3 residues before the CDR3 end, so the remaining end is supplied by the germline J gene. The chain combines TRBV14 with TRBJ2-3; 7 bases map to TRBD2. This CDR3 has 12 residues. Germline assignment: CDR1 SGHDN and CDR2 FVKESK. This CDR3 is CASSRETSSQYF. The DNA read from the CDR3 is TGTGCCAGCAGCCGAGAGACTAGCTCG.

A note on this clone: The CDR3 extends 3 residues past the end of the read, so its final part is completed from the germline J gene. This chain joins TRBV20-1 and TRBJ2-5, with TRBD2 identical over 9 bases. V gave up 5 bases and J gave up 1 base; unmatched junction bases: 8. There are 15 residues in the CDR3. CDR1 is DFQATT, CDR2 SNEGSKA, per germline (reference sequence). This CDR3 reads CSAQASGGRQETQYF. The DNA read from the CDR3 is TGCAGTGCTCAGGCAAGCGGGGGGCGCCAAGAGACC.

The CDR3 loop reads CASSLDYGPNEQFF. CDR3 DNA (partial): TGTGCCAGCAGCTTAGATTATGGGCCCAATGAG. V is TRBV7-9 and J is TRBJ2-1; D gene uncertain. The CDR3 end falls 3 residues outside the read, so it is completed with the germline J gene. In germline, CDR1 is SEHNR, CDR2 FQNEAQ (reference sequence). With 1 base removed from V and 6 bases from J, the gap between germline ends came to 10 bases. This CDR3 contains 14 residues.

A word on this clone: The CDR3 is cut off 3 residues early in the read; its end comes from the germline J gene. V usage is TRBV6-2 or TRBV6-3 and J usage is TRBJ2-1; tentatively, D is TRBD1 or TRBD2 (7 bases each). The CDR3 runs to 13 residues. Germline values: CDR1 MNHEY, CDR2 SVGEGT. The V end was cut by 8 bases, the J end by 5 bases, with 13 bases between. The CDR3 region is CASGRDSDNEQFF. CDR3 DNA, as far as it was read: TGTGCCAGCGGGAGGGACAGCGACAATGAG.

The DNA read from the CDR3 is TGTGCCAGCAGCCCCAGCGGGGGGGGTTCCTACGAG. It translates to CASSPSGGGSYE. The entire CDR3 protein reads CASSPSGGGSYEQYF. The chain is built from TRBV7-2 and TRBJ2-7; TRBD2 aligns across 10 bases. The CDR3 goes on 3 residues after the read ends, and that part is filled in from the germline J gene. Trimming cost V 5 bases and J 1 base; bases outside gene matches: 5. The germline CDR1 and CDR2 sequences are SGHTA and FQGNSA. This CDR3 is 15 amino acids long.

As for this clone: The missing CDR3 end, 3 residues past where the read stops, is filled in from the germline J gene. The chain links TRBV28 to TRBJ2-5; 8 bases are a match to TRBD1. The V gene end was trimmed by 3 bases and the J gene end by 1 base; junction bases not matched to a gene: 4. This CDR3 has 15 residues. Germline V gene lookup returns CDR1 MDHEN and CDR2 SYDVKM. The covered CDR3 bases are TGTGCCAGCAGTTTTGAACAGGGGGTCCAAGAGACC. This codes for CASSFEQGVQET. The complete CDR3 sequence is CASSFEQGVQETQYF.

The CDR3 spells CASSYSWQTGELFF. Incomplete CDR3 DNA: TGTGCCAGCAGTTACTCTTGGCAGACTGGGGAG. The chain combines TRBV6-2 or TRBV6-3 with TRBJ2-2; no clear D gene. Sequencing ends 3 residues short of the CDR3 end; the germline J gene provides the rest. V lost 0 bases and J 8 bases, leaving 10 bases between the germline ends. This CDR3 contains 14 residues. CDR1 and CDR2 from the germline V gene are MNHEY and SVGEGT.

To note about this clone: The sequenced fragment ends 3 residues before the CDR3 boundary, so the rest is inferred from the germline J gene. J is TRBJ2-7 and V is TRBV18, with D hard to call. The CDR3 totals 16 residues. V was shortened by 3 bases and J by 0 bases, with 15 bases between the two germline ends. The germline V gene has CDR1 KGHSH and CDR2 LQKENI. CDR3 region: CASSPLGLPSSYEQYF. The sequenced CDR3 bases are TGTGCCAGCTCACCGCTCGGTTTGCCTAGCTCCTACGAG.